This T cell receptor beta chain emerged from a study of T cell responses to AZD1222 COVID-19 vaccine. Study outcomes and limitations: Repertoires were obtained only post-peak T cell response. Donors skewed white British and female; clonal diversity was possibly underestimated.

The CDR3 is made up of 16 amino acids. With 5 bases clipped from V and 5 bases from J, the junction kept 11 bases outside the gene matches. Germline lookup yields CDR1 WNHNN and CDR2 SYGVQD (reference sequence). The method was immunoSEQ multiplex PCR; TCRdb's version includes in-frame clones alone and lacks a portion of them. The data show around 66,000 clones, roughly 91% seen once. A word on this clone: Its cognate antigen is unknown.

The sequenced sample was peripheral blood, obtained 28 days after the second dose of the MenACWY control vaccine. This TCR was recovered from an adult who received the MenACWY meningococcal vaccine as a control. The chain employs TRBV10-1 and TRBJ2-3; 9 bases are shared with TRBD2. The CDR3 spells CASSLLAGEGGDTQYF. CDR3 nucleotides: TGCGCCAGCAGTCTCTTAGCGGGGGAAGGTGGAGATACGCAGTATTTT.